Listed below are T cell receptor beta chains from one sample, sequenced in a study of naive and memory T cell subsets. From the UMI-ligation and nested PCR reads, TCRdb called clonotypes with MiXCR, one entry per CDR3 protein. The table includes some 100,000 distinct CDR3 sequences, 7% detected once. Sequenced material: central memory CD4+ T cells from blood. The source is a human donor in good health. CDR3s include the opening cysteine and the closing phenylalanine or tryptophan.

TRBV20-1	TRBJ2-1	CSAPGQGANEQFF
TRBV20-1	TRBJ1-6	CSARGSAGYSPLHF
TRBV27	TRBJ1-2	CASSRQGSALYGYTF
TRBV7-2	TRBJ2-1	CASSSTSGSYNEQFF
TRBV6-5	TRBJ2-2	CASSYSITGELFF
TRBV7-9	TRBJ2-1	CATSVVSNEQFF
TRBV20-1	TRBJ2-1	CSARGLAVDNEQFF
TRBV18	TRBJ2-3	CASSPPSTDTQYF
TRBV15	TRBJ2-2	CATQERGVWPGELFF
TRBV20-1	TRBJ2-1	CSARGLRGGGEQFF
TRBV12-3/TRBV12-4	TRBJ1-4	CASSLVGTGREKLFF
TRBV12-3/TRBV12-4	TRBJ1-5	CASRTAGSQPQHF
TRBV29-1	TRBJ1-4	CSGGQGREKLFF
TRBV4-2	TRBJ2-2	CASSQDLAGGRTGELFF
TRBV18	TRBJ1-1	CASSPRQGVNTEAFF
TRBV6-1	TRBJ1-1	CASISTGRNTEAFF
TRBV5-1	TRBJ2-6	CASSLEGHPSGANVLTF
TRBV7-8	TRBJ2-7	CASSPLLRGPYEQYF
TRBV7-9	TRBJ2-4	CASSTRDPAAKNIQYF
TRBV15	TRBJ1-5	CATSRVGYGSNQPQHF
TRBV14	TRBJ2-3	CASSQPPFDTQYF
TRBV4-3	TRBJ1-1	CASSQGGYSSKGRNTEAFF